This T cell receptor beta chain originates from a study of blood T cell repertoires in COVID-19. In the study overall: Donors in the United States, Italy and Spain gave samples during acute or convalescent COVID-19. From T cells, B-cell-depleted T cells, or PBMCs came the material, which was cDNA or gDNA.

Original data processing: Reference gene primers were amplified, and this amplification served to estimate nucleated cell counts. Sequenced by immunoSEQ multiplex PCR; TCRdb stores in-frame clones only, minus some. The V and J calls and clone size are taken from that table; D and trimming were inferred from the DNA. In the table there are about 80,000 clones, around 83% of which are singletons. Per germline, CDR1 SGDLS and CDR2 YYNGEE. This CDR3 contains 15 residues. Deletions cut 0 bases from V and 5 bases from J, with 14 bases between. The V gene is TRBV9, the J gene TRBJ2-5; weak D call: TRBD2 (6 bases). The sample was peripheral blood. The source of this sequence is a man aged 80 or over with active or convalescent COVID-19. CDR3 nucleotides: TGTGCCAGCAGCGTAGCTGGCGGGACGGCGGAGACCCAGTACTTC. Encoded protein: CASSVAGGTAETQYF. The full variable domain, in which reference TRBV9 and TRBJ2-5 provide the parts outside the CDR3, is DSGVTQTPKHLITATGQRVTLRCSPRSGDLSVYWYQQSLDQGLQFLIQYYNGEERAKGNILERFSAQQFPDLHSELNLSSLELGDSALYFCASSVAGGTAETQYFGPGTRLLVL.